This TCR beta chain was sequenced during a study of identical twins. TCRdb passed the 5' RACE reads through MiXCR, listing each CDR3 protein once. This table has roughly 770,000 distinct CDR3 sequences, about 20% appearing once. V dropped 0 bases and J dropped 2 bases, with 8 bases sitting between them. This CDR3 spans 14 amino acids. Germline assignment: CDR1 MNHEY and CDR2 SVGEGT. A further study also used this sample, focusing on T cells expressing NK-cell markers.

This chain uses TRBV6-2 or TRBV6-3 with TRBJ2-7, with D hard to call. The sequence was collected from a woman between 18 and 30 years old in good health. The sequenced material came from PBMCs. CDR3 loop: CASSYSVQTYEQYF. CDR3 DNA sequence: TGTGCCAGCAGTTACTCGGTACAGACCTACGAGCAGTACTTC.